The clone carrying this T cell receptor beta chain was seen a handful of times. Its antigen is undetermined. This record comes from a study of blood T cells in healthy people across ages. Study details: For every two T cells, template switching captured about one barcoded beta molecule.

Each sample used at least 6 million PBMCs. Whole-study results and caveats: Long-lived donors had more naive CD4+ cells and higher diversity than aged donors.

The authors ran a second PCR of about 6 to 12 cycles using a sample-barcoded 5' primer and a J-beta primer mix. One entry per CDR3 protein results from TCRdb running MiXCR on the 5' RACE reads. The sample contains approximately 730,000 distinct CDR3 sequences, roughly 53% of which appear only once. The clonotype originates from a man at least 80 years old in good health. The material sequenced was blood.

The CDR3 reads CASSDIAGVPYNEQFF. In DNA, the CDR3 is TGTGCCAGCAGTGATATAGCGGGAGTCCCTTACAATGAGCAGTTCTTC. The chain is built from TRBV6-6 and TRBJ2-1, with 9 bases matching TRBD2. In germline, CDR1 is MNHNY, CDR2 SVGAGI (reference sequence). The CDR3 is 16 residues long. J gave up 4 bases and V 5 bases, and 9 bases lay outside the gene matches.